This T cell receptor (beta chain) was profiled in a study of blood T cells in healthy people across ages. Donors were healthy Caucasian individuals from Russia aged roughly 6 to 100. Using a J-beta primer mix together with a sample-barcoded 5' primer, a second PCR was run for roughly 7 to 12 cycles. TCRdb passed the 5' RACE reads through MiXCR, listing each CDR3 protein once. Seen here are around 1.7 million distinct CDR3 sequences, approximately 30% observed once, and the top ten hold 7% to 9%. The sample holds a few counts of this clonotype. Per germline, CDR1 DFQATT and CDR2 SNEGSKA (reference sequence). The CDR3 totals 17 residues. The V and J ends lost 5 bases and 1 base, in that order; junction bases with no gene match: 8.

Sequencing was performed on blood. The clonotype comes from a woman under 40 in good health. The rearrangement links TRBV20-1 to TRBJ2-1; 13 bases match TRBD2. CDR3 bases: TGCAGTGCTCCTGGACTAGCGGGAGAACCGTCCTACAATGAGCAGTTCTTC. Its protein is CSAPGLAGEPSYNEQFF.